This passage covers 7 T cell receptor beta chains from one sample sequenced in a study of early T cells in non-severe SARS-CoV-2 infection. TCRdb called the 5' RACE reads again in MiXCR, with one record for every CDR3 protein. The table lists approximately 81,000 distinct CDR3 sequences, around 15% of them singletons. Sequences were obtained from whole blood. Receptors were obtained from an adult who was a healthcare worker with PCR-confirmed SARS-CoV-2 infection or an uninfected control (not recorded which).

V usage is TRBV6-5 and J usage is TRBJ1-4; TRBD1 matches at 8 bases. The CDR3 is made up of 15 amino acids. Per germline, CDR1 MNHEY and CDR2 SVGAGI. V was clipped by 2 bases and J by 5 bases; unmatched bases: 4. Here the CDR3 DNA reads TGTGCCAGCAGTTACGACAGGGGAGCGAATGAAAAACTGTTTTTT. The encoded protein is CASSYDRGANEKLFF.

This clonotype was picked up a small number of times. CDR3 in amino acids: CASSAGTGQWTQYF. CDR3 nucleotide sequence: TGCGCCAGCAGCGCCGGGACAGGTCAGTGGACACAGTACTTC. V is TRBV5-1 and J is TRBJ2-7; 8 positions agree with TRBD1. V was clipped by 4 bases and J by 10 bases; unmatched bases: 13. The CDR3 loop spans 14 amino acids. CDR1 SGHRS and CDR2 YFSETQ come from the germline V gene.

This clonotype was picked up many times. This chain links TRBV5-4 with TRBJ2-1; 8 bases are a match to TRBD2. The CDR3 runs to 15 residues. Germline trimming cut 4 bases from V and 6 bases from J; bases unmatched to any gene: 9. Germline CDR1 is SGHNT and CDR2 is YYREEE (reference sequence). The CDR3, as DNA: TGTGCCAGCAGCCCCGGGGTAGCGGGAAGCAATGAGCAGTTCTTC. Translated: CASSPGVAGSNEQFF.

The sample holds many counts of this clonotype. The chain carries TRBV21-1 and TRBJ2-6; the D segment call TRBD1 is taken from the table without a DNA check. TRBV21-1 is labeled a pseudogene. This CDR3 is built from 19 residues. CDR3 amino acids: CASSSGGTGLFSGANVLTF. The CDR3 DNA follows: TGTGCCAGCAGCAGCGGGGGGACAGGCCTTTTTTCTGGGGCCAACGTCCTGACTTTC.

J is TRBJ2-2 and V is TRBV19; no definite D call. Trimming shortened V by 3 bases and J by 4 bases, and 9 bases separated the two germline ends. The CDR3 sequence is 14 residues long. The germline V gene encodes CDR1 LNHDA and CDR2 SQIVND (reference sequence). This CDR3 is CASSIAGVTGELFF. The CDR3 coding sequence is TGTGCCAGTAGTATCGCTGGGGTCACCGGGGAGCTGTTTTTT. Variable domain in full (rest from reference TRBV19 and TRBJ2-2): DGGITQSPKYLFRKEGQNVTLSCEQNLNHDAMYWYRQDPGQGLRLIYYSQIVNDFQKGDIAEGYSVSREKKESFPLTVTSAQKNPTAFYLCASSIAGVTGELFFGEGSRLTVL.

This clonotype was seen at least ten times. The chain employs TRBV20-1 and TRBJ2-2; D possibly corresponds to TRBD1 (6 bases). The germline gives CDR1 DFQATT, CDR2 SNEGSKA (reference sequence). The CDR3 totals 13 residues. V lost 3 bases and J lost 6, with 11 bases in between. The DNA for the CDR3 is TGCAGTGCTAGGTTCTCAGGGGCCGGGGAGCTGTTTTTT. Translated: CSARFSGAGELFF.

Details on this clonotype: It may be a read error: a sequence one base away is much more abundant. The chain couples TRBV7-2 to TRBJ1-6; 7 bases agree with TRBD1. The CDR3 is made up of 16 amino acids. Germline V gives CDR1 SGHTA, CDR2 FQGNSA. Trimming took 1 base from V and 14 from J; bases not matched to a gene: 14. CDR3 DNA sequence: TGTGCCAGCAGCTTAGGTGTCAGGGACAGTTCGAAGGCCCTCCACTTT. Encoded protein: CASSLGVRDSSKALHF.